The 4 T cell receptor beta chains presented below share a single source sample, sequenced in a study of cytomegalovirus exposure and HLA in healthy donors. Researchers ran the PCR with 60 Vbeta and 13 Jbeta primers. Sequencing was performed with immunoSEQ multiplex PCR; in TCRdb, only in-frame clones are kept and a portion is missing. The sample carries about 160,000 clones, roughly 80% recorded once. Sequences were obtained from PBMCs. The receptor source for this set is a woman aged 25 to 39 in good health and CMV-seronegative.

The rearrangement uses TRBV9 and TRBJ2-1, with TRBD2 as a possible D gene (5 bases). Trimming took off 2 bases at V and 8 bases at J, with 14 bases between the two ends. The CDR3 spans 14 residues. Per germline, CDR1 SGDLS and CDR2 YYNGEE. The CDR3 region is CASSVRPGSDEQFF. As DNA, the CDR3 is TGTGCCAGCAGCGTTAGACCGGGAAGCGATGAGCAGTTCTTC.

J is TRBJ2-3 and V is TRBV6-1, with 10 bases matching TRBD1. This CDR3 region has 15 residues. With 3 bases clipped from V and 5 bases from J, the junction kept 5 bases outside the gene matches. Germline CDR1 MNHNS, CDR2 SASEGT. This chain's CDR3 is CASSESGTGVDTQYF. Here the CDR3 DNA reads TGTGCCAGCAGTGAGTCAGGGACAGGGGTAGATACGCAGTATTTT.

This chain uses TRBV28 with TRBJ1-3, with 10 positions matching TRBD1. This CDR3 contains 16 residues. In germline, CDR1 is MDHEN, CDR2 SYDVKM. The trim removed 3 bases at V and 1 base at J, leaving 3 bases unmatched. The CDR3 is CASSFSDRGSGNTIYF. The CDR3 region has the DNA TGTGCCAGCAGTTTTTCGGACAGGGGGTCTGGAAACACCATATATTTT.

This clone has a handful of counts. The chain joins TRBV6-1 to TRBJ1-2; unclear D gene. The CDR3 contains 12 residues. Germline V gives CDR1 MNHNS, CDR2 SASEGT. Trimming cost V 5 bases and J 5 bases, with 9 bases left between them. CDR3 in DNA: TGTGCCAGCAGTCCAGGCGAGTATGGCTACACCTTC. Its translation is CASSPGEYGYTF.